What follows is one T cell receptor beta chain and its context. Its antigen is undetermined. This sample is part of a study of sequential checkpoint blockade in melanoma. The study, taken as a whole, reports: Clinical benefit was about 30 times likelier when tumor T-cell fraction and clonality increased. Response in arm A was associated with pretreatment TIL clonality.

The germline V gene has CDR1 WSHSY and CDR2 SAAADI. Trimming took 0 bases from V and 5 from J, leaving 3 bases between them. The CDR3 spans 12 residues. Profiled with immunoSEQ multiplex PCR; TCRdb holds only in-frame clones, not every one. The sample has more than 9,500 clones, roughly 26% seen once. Described treatment: randomized to nivolumab then ipilimumab (arm A) or the reverse (arm B). Sequencing used tumor tissue (inferred from file names), obtained from a patient given nivolumab and ipilimumab in sequence. The rearrangement links TRBV10-2 to TRBJ2-3; D ambiguous. The TCR comes from a human donor with melanoma. DNA of the CDR3: TGCGCCAGCAGTGAGTCCATAGATACGCAGTATTTT. Protein: CASSESIDTQYF.